This TCR beta chain emerged from a study of shared T cell receptors in the human thymus. The length of the CDR3 is 17 residues. Germline V gene lookup returns CDR1 SEHNR and CDR2 FQNEAQ (reference sequence). The V and J ends lost 4 bases and 0 bases, in that order; junction bases with no gene match: 10. The protocol was immunoSEQ multiplex PCR, while the TCRdb copy is restricted to in-frame clones and leaves out a portion. Of hundreds of thousands of clones listed, about 87% are singletons. These data also featured in a second study, about human thymus T cells.

This receptor was taken from a boy in the first two years of life with a congenital heart defect. Sequences were obtained from thymocytes. The chain is built from TRBV7-9 and TRBJ1-1; 8 bases line up with TRBD1. CDR3 nucleotides: TGTGCCAGCAGCTCGACGCAGGGGGCACTCATGAACACTGAAGCTTTCTTT. Translation: CASSSTQGALMNTEAFF.